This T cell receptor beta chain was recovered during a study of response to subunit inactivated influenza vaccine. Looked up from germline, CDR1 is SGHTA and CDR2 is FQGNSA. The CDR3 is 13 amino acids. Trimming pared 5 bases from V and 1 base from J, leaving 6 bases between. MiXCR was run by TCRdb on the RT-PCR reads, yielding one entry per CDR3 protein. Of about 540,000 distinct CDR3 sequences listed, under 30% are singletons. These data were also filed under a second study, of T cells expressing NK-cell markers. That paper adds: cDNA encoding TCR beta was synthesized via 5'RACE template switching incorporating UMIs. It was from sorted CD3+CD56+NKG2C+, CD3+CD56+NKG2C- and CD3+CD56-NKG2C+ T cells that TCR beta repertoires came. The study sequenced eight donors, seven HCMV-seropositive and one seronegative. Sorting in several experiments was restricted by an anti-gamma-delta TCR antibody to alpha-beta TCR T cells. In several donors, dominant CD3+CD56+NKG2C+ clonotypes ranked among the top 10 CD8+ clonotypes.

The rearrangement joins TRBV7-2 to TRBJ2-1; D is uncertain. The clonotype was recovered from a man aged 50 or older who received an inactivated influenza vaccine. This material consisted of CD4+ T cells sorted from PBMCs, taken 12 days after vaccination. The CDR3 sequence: CASSPNSYNEQFF. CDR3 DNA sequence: TGTGCCAGCAGCCCTAATTCCTACAATGAGCAGTTCTTC.